This TCR beta chain emerged from a study of CD8 T cells in ankylosing spondylitis. The CDR3 totals 15 residues. Deletions cut 6 bases from V and 4 bases from J, with 15 bases between. CDR1 MNHNS and CDR2 SASEGT come from the germline V gene. Quantitative 5'-RACE was performed with molecular barcodes, and it yielded the TCR beta libraries. TCRdb called the 5' RACE reads again in MiXCR, with one record for every CDR3 protein. The table includes approximately 400,000 distinct CDR3 sequences, about a sixth detected once. Study findings and constraints: Reports of some motif variants in reactive arthritis synovial fluid and blood predate this one. One TCR beta motif, made up of 7 or 8 highly homologous variants, appeared characteristic of ankylosing spondylitis blood. Disease-linked clones, CD8+, were relatively rare in peripheral blood.

With respect to this clonotype: Its antigen is unidentified.

Sequencing was done on a sample of blood, either unsorted or a sorted T cell fraction (not recorded which). The rearrangement joins TRBV6-1 to TRBJ1-4, with a possible D match to TRBD1 (5 bases). The clonotype comes from a male donor with ankylosing spondylitis. The CDR3 coding sequence is TGTGCCAGCAGACCCGGGGAGGGACGTAATGAAAAACTGTTTTTT. Translating it yields CASRPGEGRNEKLFF.